The 24 T cell receptor beta chains presented below share a single source sample, sequenced in a study of spatial heterogeneity in lung cancer. One entry per CDR3 protein, called by TCRdb with MiXCR from the 5' RACE reads. The repertoire holds about 7,900 distinct CDR3 sequences, approximately 5% seen once, with roughly 30% in the top ten. Noted time point: sample taken at primary tumor resection. In each case, whole RNA from tumor, nontumor lung or frozen PBMC was sequenced unsorted. This material consisted of PBMCs, taken at surgery. The receptors come from a male donor with early-stage non-small cell lung cancer.

The sample holds a few counts of this clonotype. This beta chain slipped into a library made for alpha chains as a stray read, so its size is not meaningful. V and J are TRBV7-9 and TRBJ1-6, with 7 bases identical to TRBD1. CDR3 length equals 19 residues. Germline CDR1 and CDR2: SEHNR and FQNEAQ (reference sequence). The V segment lost 4 bases and the J segment 2 bases; nucleotides outside the gene matches: 14. The CDR3 sequence is CASSSQDRDSWPYNSPLHF. DNA of the CDR3: TGTGCCAGCAGCTCCCAAGACAGGGATTCGTGGCCCTATAATTCACCCCTCCACTTT.

This clonotype was seen repeatedly, ten times or more. This beta chain appears as a stray read in a library generated for alpha chains; its size is not informative. The V gene is TRBV9, the J gene TRBJ1-3; 9 bases map to TRBD1. The V segment lost 5 bases and the J segment 2 bases; nucleotides outside the gene matches: 5. From germline, CDR1 is SGDLS and CDR2 YYNGEE. The CDR3 consists of 15 residues. Here the CDR3 reads CASSDTGGAGNTIYF. CDR3 DNA sequence: TGTGCCAGCAGTGATACAGGGGGCGCTGGAAACACCATATATTTT.

This clonotype was recorded many times. This beta chain turned up in a library designed for alpha chains; as an off-target read, its abundance says little. The J gene is TRBJ2-1, the V gene TRBV2; 10 bases agree with TRBD2. This CDR3 is 15 amino acids long. J lost 4 bases, V lost 5 bases, and 5 bases had no gene match. Germline-derived CDR1 and CDR2 are SNHLY and FYNNEI. The CDR3 is CASSSIAGGYNEQFF. CDR3 nucleotides: TGTGCCAGCAGTTCCATAGCGGGAGGATACAATGAGCAGTTCTTC. The entire variable domain, with the rest obtained from reference TRBV2 and TRBJ2-1, is as follows: EPEVTQTPSHQVTQMGQEVILRCVPISNHLYFYWYRQILGQKVEFLVSFYNNEISEKSEIFDDQFSVERPDGSNFTLKIRSTKLEDSAMYFCASSSIAGGYNEQFFGPGTRLTVL.

On this clonotype itself: This beta chain lies outside the target of a library built for alpha chains; its clone size means little. This rearrangement joins TRBV6-5 to TRBJ2-2; 8 bases line up with TRBD2. The CDR3 length is 15 residues. Trimming took 7 bases from V and 6 from J; bases not matched to a gene: 10. From germline, CDR1 is MNHEY and CDR2 SVGAGI. CDR3 sequence (DNA): TGTGCCAGCACCCCGGGGGGGCCTTCGGCCGGGGAGCTGTTTTTT. Translation: CASTPGGPSAGELFF.

This clonotype was recorded at least ten times. A library prepared for alpha chains yielded this beta chain as an off-target read; its size is of little meaning. The chain is built from TRBV11-2 and TRBJ2-1, with D maybe TRBD1 (5 bases). This CDR3 is 12 amino acids long. Trimming took off 7 bases at V and 8 bases at J, with 12 bases between the two ends. CDR1 and CDR2 (germline): SGHAT, FQNNGV. The CDR3 DNA follows: TGTGCCAGCATCCAGTTAGGGGATGAGCAGTTCTTC. Amino acids: CASIQLGDEQFF.

The sample holds many counts of this clonotype. Little can be read into the size of this beta chain, an off-target read in a library designed for alpha chains. The chain carries TRBV6-5 and TRBJ2-7, with TRBD1 matching 7 bases. Germline V gene lookup returns CDR1 MNHEY and CDR2 SVGAGI. Trimming took 2 bases from V and 2 from J; bases not matched to a gene: 3. This CDR3 comprises 14 residues. CDR3 amino acids: CASSYGTAAYEQYF. The DNA for the CDR3 is TGTGCCAGCAGTTACGGGACAGCAGCCTACGAGCAGTACTTC.

Regarding this clonotype: Found in a library prepared for alpha chains, this beta chain is an off-target read, and its abundance has little meaning. CDR3 protein: CASSERRASGANVLTF. CDR3 DNA: TGTGCCAGCAGTGAAAGAAGAGCCTCTGGGGCCAACGTCCTGACTTTC. The chain combines TRBV6-1 with TRBJ2-6; the D is unclear. CDR3 length equals 16 residues. With 2 bases removed from V and 0 bases from J, the gap between germline ends came to 8 bases. CDR1 and CDR2 (germline): MNHNS, SASEGT.

This clonotype was seen many times. This beta chain is an off-target read within a library intended for alpha chains, so its frequency means little. This chain links TRBV28 with TRBJ1-1, with D hard to call. Deletions cut 3 bases from V and 2 bases from J, with 10 bases between. The CDR3 length is 14 residues. Germline CDR1 is MDHEN and CDR2 is SYDVKM. This chain's CDR3 is CASSFWWENTEAFF. As DNA, the CDR3 is TGTGCCAGCAGTTTTTGGTGGGAAAACACTGAAGCTTTCTTT.

In its sample, this clonotype ranks as medium-sized (0.01 to 0.1%). As an off-target read in a library built for alpha chains, this beta chain has a frequency of little significance. This sequence joins TRBV28 and TRBJ1-6, with unresolved D. CDR1 and CDR2 (germline): MDHEN, SYDVKM. This CDR3 is built from 13 residues. Trimming removed 7 bases at V and 6 bases at J, with 10 bases between. As DNA, the CDR3 is TGTGCCAGCACCCTCAGCGGTAATTCACCCCTCCACTTT. Translated, it gives CASTLSGNSPLHF.

In its sample, this clonotype is medium-sized (0.01 to 0.1%). This beta chain is a stray read from a library made for alpha chains; its abundance is not meaningful. CDR3 coding DNA: TGTGCCATTTGCCCGGGGGGCTGGGCCAACACCGGGGAGCTGTTTTTT. This codes for CAICPGGWANTGELFF. The chain couples TRBV27 to TRBJ2-2; perhaps TRBD2 as D (7 bases). This CDR3 contains 16 residues. V lost 10 bases, J lost 2 bases, and 20 bases lay in between. The germline gives CDR1 MNHEY, CDR2 SMNVEV (reference sequence).

In this sample, this clonotype turned up many times. This beta chain appears as a stray read in a library generated for alpha chains; its size is not informative. V usage is TRBV9 and J usage is TRBJ2-7; 9 nucleotides align to TRBD2. Per germline, CDR1 SGDLS and CDR2 YYNGEE. Germline trimming cut 3 bases from V and 2 bases from J; bases unmatched to any gene: 6. There are 15 residues in the CDR3. The CDR3 sequence is CASSATSGPTYEQYF. The CDR3 DNA follows: TGTGCCAGCAGCGCTACTAGCGGGCCAACCTACGAGCAGTACTTC. The full variable domain, in which reference TRBV9 and TRBJ2-7 provide the parts outside the CDR3, is DSGVTQTPKHLITATGQRVTLRCSPRSGDLSVYWYQQSLDQGLQFLIQYYNGEERAKGNILERFSAQQFPDLHSELNLSSLELGDSALYFCASSATSGPTYEQYFGPGTRLTVT.

Ten or more counts support this clonotype. The library was prepared for alpha chains; this beta chain is a stray read, so its frequency means little. The rearrangement links TRBV6-4 to TRBJ2-1, with 12 bases lining up with TRBD1. CDR1 is MRHNA, CDR2 SNTAGT, per germline. CDR3 length: 15 amino acids. J was trimmed by 8 bases and V by 2 bases; bases with no gene match: 4. CDR3 in amino acids: CASSDEGTGGHEQFF. In DNA, the CDR3 is TGTGCCAGCAGTGACGAAGGGACAGGGGGCCATGAGCAGTTCTTC.

The sample holds many counts of this clonotype. Being off target in a library aimed at alpha chains, this beta chain has a size of little meaning. This chain joins TRBV6-5 and TRBJ1-2; D perhaps matches TRBD1 (5 bases). V dropped 2 bases and J dropped 6 bases, with 13 bases sitting between them. In germline, CDR1 is MNHEY, CDR2 SVGAGI. CDR3 length: 14 amino acids. CDR3 residues: CASSYAGTNHGYTF. The CDR3 DNA sequence: TGTGCCAGCAGTTACGCCGGGACGAATCATGGCTACACCTTC.

By sample fraction, this clonotype is medium-sized (0.01 to 0.1%). This beta chain is an off-target read within a library intended for alpha chains, so its frequency means little. CDR3 region: CSARAGQGNTGELFF. The CDR3 DNA is TGCAGTGCTAGAGCGGGACAGGGGAACACCGGGGAGCTGTTTTTT. The rearrangement joins TRBV20-1 to TRBJ2-2; 9 nucleotides align to TRBD1. This CDR3 has 15 residues. Germline trimming cut 1 base from V and 1 base from J; bases unmatched to any gene: 1. Germline values: CDR1 DFQATT, CDR2 SNEGSKA (reference sequence).

This clonotype is labeled as medium-sized (0.01 to 0.1%). A library prepared for alpha chains yielded this beta chain as an off-target read; its size is of little meaning. This chain uses TRBV2 with TRBJ1-1; 7 bases fit TRBD1. The CDR3 loop spans 18 amino acids. The junction had 15 bases not matched to a gene; V was cut back by 4 bases and J by 1 base. Germline CDR1 SNHLY, CDR2 FYNNEI. The chain's CDR3 is CASSAKPRDSNPNTEAFF. The CDR3 bases are TGTGCCAGCAGTGCAAAACCCCGGGACAGTAACCCGAACACTGAAGCTTTCTTT. Based on the CDR3 plus reference TRBV2 and TRBJ1-1, the full variable domain is EPEVTQTPSHQVTQMGQEVILRCVPISNHLYFYWYRQILGQKVEFLVSFYNNEISEKSEIFDDQFSVERPDGSNFTLKIRSTKLEDSAMYFCASSAKPRDSNPNTEAFFGQGTRLTVV.

This clonotype was detected ten times or more. This beta chain is an off-target read within a library intended for alpha chains, so its frequency means little. The gene calls are TRBV7-2 and TRBJ1-4; perhaps TRBD1 as D (6 bases). The ends were cut back, 1 base at V and 7 bases at J, with 13 bases in the middle. In germline, CDR1 is SGHTA, CDR2 FQGNSA. The CDR3 is 15 amino acids. The DNA of the CDR3 is TGTGCCAGCAGCTTAGTACAGGGTTGGGGTGAAAAACTGTTTTTT. It yields the protein CASSLVQGWGEKLFF.

This clonotype was recorded many times. In a library made to pick up alpha chains, this beta chain is a stray read with a size that means little. V usage is TRBV7-2 and J usage is TRBJ1-2; D is undetermined. The CDR3 extends over 14 amino acids. V gave up 5 bases and J gave up 1 base, with 11 bases separating them. In germline, CDR1 is SGHTA, CDR2 FQGNSA. CDR3 sequence: CASSTRPNNYGYTF. In DNA, the CDR3 is TGTGCCAGCAGCACCCGACCGAATAACTATGGCTACACCTTC.

By frequency in the sample, this clonotype is medium-sized. This beta chain was picked up by a library intended for alpha chains and is off target, so its count carries little meaning. This chain links TRBV2 with TRBJ2-3; maybe TRBD1 (6 bases). The CDR3 extends over 14 amino acids. Germline assignment: CDR1 SNHLY and CDR2 FYNNEI. V was cut by 3 bases and J by 3 bases, with 10 bases left in between. CDR3 in amino acids: CASSEGQGTDTQYF. The DNA for the CDR3 is TGTGCCAGCAGTGAGGGGCAGGGGACAGATACGCAGTATTTT.

This clonotype occurred a few times. Since it is a stray read in a library aimed at alpha chains, this beta chain has a size that is not meaningful. V gene TRBV5-1 combines with J gene TRBJ1-4; TRBD1 matches 8 bases. This CDR3 spans 14 amino acids. Trimming removed 8 bases from V and 5 bases from J; junction bases left unmatched: 8. Per germline, CDR1 SGHRS and CDR2 YFSETQ. The CDR3 sequence: CASRSGTGNEKLFF. CDR3 coding DNA: TGCGCCAGTCGAAGCGGGACAGGAAATGAAAAACTGTTTTTT.

Only a few counts were recorded for this clonotype. This beta chain is an unintended read in a library built for alpha chains; its size means little. This chain links TRBV25-1 with TRBJ1-5, with TRBD1 matching 10 bases. With V trimmed by 4 bases and J by 1 base, 10 bases remained unmatched. This CDR3 has 18 residues. CDR1 and CDR2 from the germline V gene are MGHDK and SYGVNS. The CDR3 DNA is TGTGCCAGCAGTGTGAGCCGGGACAGGGGAAGGAGCAATCAGCCCCAGCATTTT. Translated, it gives CASSVSRDRGRSNQPQHF.

This clonotype was seen at least ten times. This beta chain came through as a stray read in a library set up for alpha chains, and its size says little. The chain joins TRBV28 to TRBJ1-1; TRBD1 might be the D (6 bases). The CDR3 runs 15 residues. V shed 4 bases and J shed 3 bases, with 15 bases lying between them. The germline gives CDR1 MDHEN, CDR2 SYDVKM. The CDR3 coding sequence is TGTGCCAGCAGTTCCTCGGGACATGTTGACACTGAAGCTTTCTTT. Residues: CASSSSGHVDTEAFF.

This clonotype was observed at least ten times. This beta chain was picked up by a library intended for alpha chains and is off target, so its count carries little meaning. The chain couples TRBV9 to TRBJ2-1; D is unclear. The germline CDR1 and CDR2 sequences are SGDLS and YYNGEE. The CDR3 runs to 13 residues. V lost 0 bases, J lost 9 bases, and 10 bases lay in between. The CDR3 DNA sequence: TGTGCCAGCAGCGTAGCTGTGGGCGGTGAGCAGTTCTTC. Its translation: CASSVAVGGEQFF.

Sample share makes this clonotype medium-sized. The library was designed around alpha chains, so this beta chain is a stray read whose abundance carries little weight. This chain joins TRBV2 and TRBJ2-5; TRBD2 is a possible D gene (6 bases). CDR3 length equals 15 residues. V lost 2 bases and J 2 bases, leaving 12 bases between the germline ends. The germline gives CDR1 SNHLY, CDR2 FYNNEI. CDR3 sequence reads: CASSEFGLHQETQYF. DNA of the CDR3: TGTGCCAGCAGTGAATTCGGACTACATCAAGAGACCCAGTACTTC.

This clonotype is medium-sized within its sample. This beta chain turned up in a library designed for alpha chains; as an off-target read, its abundance says little. The V and J genes are TRBV27 and TRBJ2-4; 10 bases fit TRBD1. The CDR3 length is 15 residues. Trimming took 6 bases from V and 8 from J; bases not matched to a gene: 10. Looked up from germline, CDR1 is MNHEY and CDR2 is SMNVEV (reference sequence). The CDR3 reads CASSPPGQGRYIQYF. CDR3 nucleotides: TGTGCCAGCAGCCCCCCGGGACAGGGGAGATACATTCAGTACTTC.